A single sample is the source of the 16 T cell receptor beta chains below, sequenced in a study of CD8+CD57+ T cells in acquired aplastic anemia. Genomic DNA acted as the template from which TCR beta VDJ combination and CDR3 sequence profiling were carried out. TCRdb analysed the reads with MiXCR anew, one entry per CDR3 protein. The sample lists about 200,000 distinct CDR3 sequences, approximately 51% occurring once. An expansion of CD8+CD57+ cells by flow cytometry had been shown in patients chosen for sequencing. Sequencing was carried out using sorted CD4+, CD8+, or CD8+CD57+ T cells (not recorded which) from PBMCs. The receptors here all came from a human donor with aplastic anemia.

The chain joins TRBV4-1 to TRBJ2-1; 10 bases map to TRBD1. With 5 bases clipped from V and 4 bases from J, the junction kept 14 bases outside the gene matches. The CDR3 sequence is 18 residues long. Germline V gives CDR1 MGHRA, CDR2 YSYEKL. CDR3 DNA: TGCGCCAGCAGCAAGGAGTTGGGCTGGGACAGGGGTTACAATGAGCAGTTCTTC. Encoded protein: CASSKELGWDRGYNEQFF.

This clonotype was seen just once. The chain joins TRBV11-1 to TRBJ2-2, with TRBD2 matching 7 bases. V gave up 5 bases and J gave up 3 bases; unmatched junction bases: 0. The CDR3 covers 13 residues. CDR1 and CDR2 from the germline V gene are SGHAT and FQDESV (reference sequence). The DNA of the CDR3 is TGTGCCAGCAGCGCGGGGGACACCGGGGAGCTGTTTTTT. Protein: CASSAGDTGELFF.

This clonotype was counted at least ten times. The DNA for the CDR3 is TGTGCCAGCAGTGCCTCAAGACCGGACAGGTATCCTGCAGATACGCAGTATTTT. Its protein is CASSASRPDRYPADTQYF. The rearrangement joins TRBV2 to TRBJ2-3; 7 nucleotides match TRBD1. V was pared by 4 bases and J by 4 bases, with 17 bases of the junction left unmatched. Per germline, CDR1 SNHLY and CDR2 FYNNEI. The CDR3 has 18 residues.

The CDR3 DNA is TGCAGTGCTATGGGGGGGGCCGCGGAAGCTTTCTTT. Protein sequence: CSAMGGAAEAFF. This chain connects TRBV20-1 to TRBJ1-1, with D possibly TRBD1 on 6 matching bases. V lost 4 bases, J lost 8 bases, and 14 bases lay in between. The CDR3 spans 12 residues. Germline V gives CDR1 DFQATT, CDR2 SNEGSKA (reference sequence).

A note on this clonotype: This could be a read error, since a much larger clone is one nucleotide away. V gene TRBV12-5 combines with J gene TRBJ1-4; D gene unclear. Looked up from germline, CDR1 is LGHNT and CDR2 is FRNRAP. The CDR3 sequence is 13 residues long. V was pared by 7 bases and J by 5 bases, with 11 bases between. DNA for the CDR3: TGTGCTAGTGAAGCGGGGAGAAATGAAAAACTGTTTTTT. Its translation is CASEAGRNEKLFF.

This rearrangement joins TRBV20-1 to TRBJ2-5, with D unresolved. V was cut by 3 bases and J by 9 bases, with 20 bases left in between. The V gene's germline CDR1 is DFQATT and CDR2 SNEGSKA (reference sequence). This CDR3 contains 14 residues. Here the CDR3 reads CSASPPAVGQPQYF. The DNA of the CDR3 is TGCAGTGCTAGTCCCCCGGCGGTTGGTCAGCCCCAGTACTTC.

This clonotype was recorded many times. This chain uses TRBV6-5 with TRBJ1-2, with 11 positions matching TRBD1. The germline gives CDR1 MNHEY, CDR2 SVGAGI. This CDR3 is 15 amino acids long. Trimming removed 5 bases from V and 4 bases from J; junction bases left unmatched: 6. The CDR3 loop is CASSHRDRGSYGYTF. CDR3 sequence (DNA): TGTGCCAGCAGTCACAGGGACAGGGGGAGCTATGGCTACACCTTC.

Points on this clonotype: One base away lies a much larger clone, so this may be a sequencing read error. This chain links TRBV9 with TRBJ2-1; 11 bases are a match to TRBD1. This CDR3 spans 14 amino acids. Germline CDR1 reads SGDLS; CDR2 reads YYNGEE. The CDR3 DNA is TGCACCAGCAGCTCGGACAGGGGGCGGAATGAGCAGTTCTTC. It encodes CTSSSDRGRNEQFF.

V and J are TRBV18 and TRBJ2-7, with 7 bases fitting TRBD1. CDR1 and CDR2 (germline): KGHSH, LQKENI. The CDR3 sequence is 15 residues long. The ends lost 1 base at V and 5 bases at J; junction bases unmatched: 8. The CDR3 protein is CASSPRTGSTNEQYF. Here the CDR3 DNA reads TGTGCCAGCTCACCACGGACAGGTAGCACCAACGAGCAGTACTTC. Full variable domain (missing parts from reference TRBV18 and TRBJ2-7): NAGVMQNPRHLVRRRGQEARLRCSPMKGHSHVYWYRQLPEEGLKFMVYLQKENIIDESGMPKERFSAEFPKEGPSILRIQQVVRGDSAAYFCASSPRTGSTNEQYFGPGTRLTVT.

This clonotype has just a few counts. V usage is TRBV2 and J usage is TRBJ2-1; D remains unclear. Trimming stripped 2 bases from V and 4 bases from J, with 6 bases between. The CDR3 runs to 13 residues. The germline V gene encodes CDR1 SNHLY and CDR2 FYNNEI. CDR3 region: CASSEPTYNEQFF. CDR3 nucleotide sequence: TGTGCCAGCAGTGAACCTACTTACAATGAGCAGTTCTTC.

The chain is built from TRBV7-9 and TRBJ1-3, with a weak D call TRBD1 (6 bases). Germline CDR1 reads SEHNR; CDR2 reads FQNEAQ (reference sequence). The length of the CDR3 is 15 residues. Trimming took 2 bases from V and 0 from J, leaving 8 bases between them. The CDR3 spells CASSLTGTSGNTIYF. CDR3 in DNA: TGTGCCAGCAGCTTAACAGGGACCTCTGGAAACACCATATATTTT.

The chain employs TRBV5-1 and TRBJ1-2; tentatively, D is TRBD1 (5 bases). The CDR3 loop spans 16 amino acids. V lost 4 bases and J lost 5, with 21 bases in between. The germline CDR1 and CDR2 sequences are SGHRS and YFSETQ. This chain's CDR3 is CASSPTGTVSNYGYTF. The CDR3 DNA reads as TGCGCCAGCAGCCCGACCGGGACCGTTAGCAATTATGGCTACACCTTC.

Ten or more counts support this clonotype. The chain is built from TRBV6-5 and TRBJ1-6; D is possibly TRBD1 (5 bases). In germline, CDR1 is MNHEY, CDR2 SVGAGI. V was shortened by 11 bases and J by 0 bases, with 14 bases between the two germline ends. This CDR3 spans 15 amino acids. The CDR3 DNA sequence: TGTGCCGTGCCGACAGCGAACTCCTATAATTCACCCCTCCACTTT. This sequence encodes CAVPTANSYNSPLHF.

The chain employs TRBV9 and TRBJ1-1, with 9 bases identical to TRBD1. Germline V gives CDR1 SGDLS, CDR2 YYNGEE. CDR3 length: 15 amino acids. V shed 4 bases and J 5 bases; nucleotides not matched to a gene: 9. The CDR3 sequence is CASSPPGQGKTEAFF. The CDR3 bases are TGTGCCAGCAGCCCCCCAGGACAGGGGAAGACTGAAGCTTTCTTT.

The chain employs TRBV14 and TRBJ2-3; 9 bases fit TRBD1. The length of the CDR3 is 13 residues. Germline lookup yields CDR1 SGHDN and CDR2 FVKESK. V shed 8 bases and J 5 bases; nucleotides not matched to a gene: 5. The CDR3 sequence: CASGTGYGDTQYF. DNA of the CDR3: TGTGCCAGCGGGACAGGGTATGGAGATACGCAGTATTTT.

This clonotype was counted ten times or more. The chain couples TRBV5-1 to TRBJ2-7; 8 bases align to TRBD2. The V gene end was trimmed by 4 bases and the J gene end by 2 bases; junction bases not matched to a gene: 5. The CDR3 is made up of 14 amino acids. CDR1 and CDR2 (germline): SGHRS, YFSETQ. This chain's CDR3 is CASSPIAGTYEQYF. CDR3 sequence (DNA): TGCGCCAGCAGCCCTATAGCGGGGACCTACGAGCAGTACTTC. The full variable domain, rest sourced from reference TRBV5-1 and TRBJ2-7, is KAGVTQTPRYLIKTRGQQVTLSCSPISGHRSVSWYQQTPGQGLQFLFEYFSETQRNKGNFPGRFSGRQFSNSRSEMNVSTLELGDSALYLCASSPIAGTYEQYFGPGTRLTVT.